This record looks at one T cell receptor beta chain sequence and its context. The sample belongs to a study of long-term antiretroviral therapy in people with HIV. CDR3 length: 15 residues. The V end was cut by 5 bases, the J end by 2 bases, with 15 bases between. Per germline, CDR1 SGHTA and CDR2 FQGNSA. The immunoSEQ assay was v3.0, run at survey level. Sequencing used immunoSEQ multiplex PCR; TCRdb keeps in-frame clones, though not all of them. The profile shows 20,000 or so clones, around four fifths of them singletons. This sequence joins TRBV7-2 and TRBJ1-1, with a weak D call TRBD1 (6 bases). The sequence came from a woman aged 50 to 60 with HIV. The sequences come from unsorted PBMCs, collected 1.9 years after starting antiretroviral therapy. The CDR3 sequence is CASSPGGRLNTEAFF. CDR3 nucleotides: TGTGCCAGCAGCCCGGGGGGGCGGCTTAACACTGAAGCTTTCTTT.